This T cell receptor beta chain was retrieved from a study of T-cell reconstitution after alpha-beta-depleted transplantation in children. Whole-study results and caveats: Day-60 TCRbeta diversity that was high in some patients was derived from surviving recipient T cells and thymic progenitors. Reportedly, alpha-beta T cells present about two months post-transplant originated from several hundred expanded clones of graft origin. By one year post-transplant, T-cell counts and diversity largely arose from T cells that were newly produced.

Turning to this clonotype: Its antigen is still unknown.

A library of TCRbeta sequences, prepared with unique molecular identifiers, was generated. TCRdb itself ran the PCR reads through MiXCR, one entry per CDR3 protein. The data contain about 120,000 distinct CDR3 sequences, more than 20% of them seen just once; the ten biggest clones take up more than 9%. This CDR3 is built from 19 residues. Unmatched junction bases numbered 14, after V lost 3 bases and J lost 2 bases. Germline CDR1 DFQATT, CDR2 SNEGSKA (reference sequence). The sequencing used PBMCs, mostly from graft donor cells, collected 180 days after TCRalphabeta/CD19-depleted stem cell transplant. This rearrangement joins TRBV20-1 to TRBJ1-5; 12 bases agree with TRBD1. This sequence was found in a male patient between 2 and 10 years old who had a stem cell transplant for chronic granulomatous disease, so the T cells may come from the graft donor. The CDR3 spells CSASPGPGQGAMGNQPQHF. CDR3 nucleotides: TGCAGTGCTAGCCCGGGACCGGGACAGGGGGCGATGGGCAATCAGCCCCAGCATTTT.